What follows are 12 T cell receptor beta chains derived from one specimen sequenced in a study of cytomegalovirus exposure and HLA in healthy donors. Primers: 60 Vbeta forward and 13 Jbeta reverse. Sequencing was performed with immunoSEQ multiplex PCR; in TCRdb, only in-frame clones are kept and a portion is missing. The sample lists 150,000 to 200,000 clones, over 65% occurring once. Sequencing input: PBMCs. These receptors came from a man aged 40-49 years in good health and CMV-seropositive.

The chain links TRBV2 to TRBJ2-1, with TRBD2 identical over 11 bases. This CDR3 comprises 16 residues. J was trimmed by 0 bases and V by 5 bases; bases with no gene match: 3. The germline CDR1 and CDR2 sequences are SNHLY and FYNNEI. CDR3 loop: CASSTSGGSSYNEQFF. The CDR3 DNA follows: TGTGCCAGCAGTACTAGCGGGGGCAGCTCCTACAATGAGCAGTTCTTC. Full variable domain (outside the CDR3, taken from reference TRBV2 and TRBJ2-1): EPEVTQTPSHQVTQMGQEVILRCVPISNHLYFYWYRQILGQKVEFLVSFYNNEISEKSEIFDDQFSVERPDGSNFTLKIRSTKLEDSAMYFCASSTSGGSSYNEQFFGPGTRLTVL.

This clone was observed a few times. This chain connects TRBV5-4 to TRBJ1-2; D is uncertain. Trimming took 3 bases from V and 2 from J, leaving 11 bases between them. CDR1 and CDR2 (germline): SGHNT, YYREEE (reference sequence). The CDR3 has 14 residues. In DNA, the CDR3 is TGTGCCAGCAGCTCCGGGGAGGTGAACTATGGCTACACCTTC. The encoded protein is CASSSGEVNYGYTF.

The V call is TRBV4-1, the J call TRBJ1-1; a possible D gene is TRBD1 (5 bases). CDR1 is MGHRA, CDR2 YSYEKL, per germline. Trimming took 3 bases from V and 1 from J, leaving 9 bases between them. This CDR3 has 14 residues. CDR3 sequence reads: CASSQKTENTEAFF. The CDR3 nucleotides read TGCGCCAGCAGCCAGAAGACAGAGAACACTGAAGCTTTCTTT.

V is TRBV15 and J is TRBJ2-7; D remains unclear. Germline CDR1 reads LNHNV; CDR2 reads YYDKDF (reference sequence). This CDR3 has 13 amino acids. Trimming stripped 1 base from V and 2 bases from J, with 6 bases between. CDR3 loop: CATSRADTYEQYF. CDR3 DNA: TGTGCCACCAGCAGAGCCGACACCTACGAGCAGTACTTC.

The chain is built from TRBV6-5 and TRBJ2-3, with 7 bases lining up with TRBD2. CDR1 and CDR2 from the germline V gene are MNHEY and SVGAGI. This CDR3 region has 15 residues. Trimming cost V 6 bases and J 2 bases; bases outside gene matches: 8. CDR3 DNA: TGTGCCAGCAGCCAGCGGGACTGGGACACAGATACGCAGTATTTT. This encodes CASSQRDWDTDTQYF.

The J gene is TRBJ2-5, the V gene TRBV2, with a possible D match to TRBD2 (5 bases). V was pared by 6 bases and J by 2 bases, with 7 bases between. The CDR3 runs 12 residues. Germline V gene lookup returns CDR1 SNHLY and CDR2 FYNNEI. CDR3 DNA: TGTGCCAGCAGCGGGATTCAAGAGACCCAGTACTTC. Its translation is CASSGIQETQYF. The whole variable domain, filled in from reference TRBV2 and TRBJ2-5, reads EPEVTQTPSHQVTQMGQEVILRCVPISNHLYFYWYRQILGQKVEFLVSFYNNEISEKSEIFDDQFSVERPDGSNFTLKIRSTKLEDSAMYFCASSGIQETQYFGPGTRLLVL.

The rearrangement uses TRBV18 and TRBJ2-3; the D is unclear. V was cut by 2 bases and J by 0 bases, with 12 bases left in between. This CDR3 has 16 residues. Germline CDR1 is KGHSH and CDR2 is LQKENI. CDR3 residues: CASSPRSRSSTDTQYF. CDR3 nucleotide sequence: TGTGCCAGCTCACCAAGAAGCCGATCTAGCACAGATACGCAGTATTTT.

The rearrangement joins TRBV19 to TRBJ2-1; D is unclear. Germline values: CDR1 LNHDA, CDR2 SQIVND (reference sequence). V was pared by 3 bases and J by 2 bases, with 14 bases between. This CDR3 comprises 16 residues. The CDR3 coding sequence is TGTGCCAGTAGTATGGGCAGACAACCGGCCTACAATGAGCAGTTCTTC. Its translation: CASSMGRQPAYNEQFF.

J is TRBJ2-2 and V is TRBV5-4, with 8 bases aligning to TRBD1. V gave up 0 bases and J gave up 6 bases; unmatched junction bases: 10. There are 17 residues in the CDR3. The germline gives CDR1 SGHNT, CDR2 YYREEE (reference sequence). The CDR3 sequence: CASSLESGGIGSGELFF. The CDR3 DNA sequence: TGTGCCAGCAGCTTGGAATCAGGGGGCATCGGCTCCGGGGAGCTGTTTTTT.

CDR3 nucleotide sequence: TGTGCCAGCAGTACGACTAGCGGTTCCTCCTACGAGCAGTACTTC. Translation gives CASSTTSGSSYEQYF. J is TRBJ2-7 and V is TRBV27; 9 positions match TRBD2. Trimming took 5 bases from V and 0 from J; bases not matched to a gene: 5. The CDR3 length is 15 residues. Germline CDR1 is MNHEY and CDR2 is SMNVEV (reference sequence).

The chain carries TRBV10-3 and TRBJ2-5; 10 bases map to TRBD2. The CDR3 spans 15 residues. Germline-derived CDR1 and CDR2 are ENHRY and SYGVKD. The J segment lost 2 bases and the V segment lost 11 bases, leaving 11 bases of the junction unmatched. CDR3 in amino acids: CAGRASGGAQETQYF. For the CDR3, the DNA is TGTGCCGGCCGTGCTAGCGGGGGCGCGCAAGAGACCCAGTACTTC.

This clone was found once. This chain joins TRBV11-3 and TRBJ1-5; D is unclear. The CDR3 runs to 17 residues. Trimming shortened V by 1 base and J by 0 bases, and 13 bases separated the two germline ends. Per germline, CDR1 SGHNT and CDR2 YENEEA. The CDR3 bases are TGTGCCAGCAGCTTAGCAGGACTAGGGTATAGCAATCAGCCCCAGCATTTT. Its translation: CASSLAGLGYSNQPQHF. Using reference TRBV11-3 and TRBJ1-5 for the parts outside the CDR3, the full variable domain is EAGVVQSPRYKIIEKKQPVAFWCNPISGHNTLYWYLQNLGQGPELLIRYENEEAVDDSQLPKDRFSAERLKGVDSTLKIQPAELGDSAVYLCASSLAGLGYSNQPQHFGDGTRLSIL.